The T cell receptor beta chain described here comes from a study of T cell responses to AZD1222 COVID-19 vaccine. Study outcomes and limitations: Increased Spike-specific TCR breadth and depth were observed after two AZD1222 doses. None of the repertoires were sampled until the peak T cell response had passed. Donors, mostly white British, included more females; clonal diversity was possibly underestimated.

Worth noting for this clone: Its antigen is still unknown.

Trimming removed 5 bases from V and 2 bases from J; junction bases left unmatched: 6. Germline CDR1 reads LNHDA; CDR2 reads SQIVND (reference sequence). CDR3 length: 15 residues. The repertoire was sequenced with immunoSEQ multiplex PCR; TCRdb's copy has only in-frame clones and lacks some. In the table there are tens of thousands of clones, 86% of which are singletons. This clonotype was sampled from an adult in good health. The gene calls are TRBV19 and TRBJ2-3; 8 positions agree with TRBD2. Here the sequenced sample was peripheral blood, taken on day 0 of AZD1222 vaccination. The CDR3 region has the DNA TGTGCCAGTAGTGCCCGGGGGGGTTTCACAGATACGCAGTATTTT. Protein product: CASSARGGFTDTQYF.